These 27 T cell receptor beta chains originate from one sample sequenced in a study of blood T cell repertoires in COVID-19. Sequenced by immunoSEQ multiplex PCR; TCRdb stores in-frame clones only, minus some. This table has around 80,000 clones, about 88% appearing once. The specimen was peripheral blood. The receptors shown here come from a human donor in a cohort sampled during active COVID-19.

This chain uses TRBV18 with TRBJ2-1, with 12 bases matching TRBD2. The CDR3 runs 19 residues. The trim removed 2 bases at V and 0 bases at J, leaving 8 bases unmatched. Germline V gene lookup returns CDR1 KGHSH and CDR2 LQKENI. CDR3: CASSPIGLAGPSSYNEQFF. The CDR3 DNA sequence: TGTGCCAGCTCACCAATAGGACTAGCGGGACCTAGCTCCTACAATGAGCAGTTCTTC.

This chain joins TRBV6-1 and TRBJ2-5; 8 bases are shared with TRBD2. CDR3 length equals 17 residues. V was pared by 4 bases and J by 4 bases, with 14 bases of the junction left unmatched. CDR1 and CDR2 from the germline V gene are MNHNS and SASEGT. CDR3 sequence (DNA): TGTGCCAGCAGTGTGGCCAGCGGGAGTTTACCTGGAGAGACCCAGTACTTC. Encoded protein: CASSVASGSLPGETQYF.

V usage is TRBV7-8 and J usage is TRBJ2-3; the D is unclear. Germline-derived CDR1 and CDR2 are SGHVS and FQNEAQ. The length of the CDR3 is 14 residues. The V end was cut by 1 base, the J end by 4 bases, with 9 bases between. The CDR3 is CASSLVLPADTQYF. DNA of the CDR3: TGTGCCAGCAGCTTAGTTTTACCGGCAGATACGCAGTATTTT.

J is TRBJ2-5 and V is TRBV7-8, with D uncertain. The CDR3 length is 12 residues. Germline V gene lookup returns CDR1 SGHVS and CDR2 FQNEAQ. Trimming shortened V by 0 bases and J by 11 bases, and 10 bases separated the two germline ends. The CDR3 DNA is TGTGCCAGCAGCTTAGCGGAGCCTTTACAGTACTTC. Protein: CASSLAEPLQYF.

The CDR3 reads CASSEPGTGHFEGSGELFF. The CDR3 nucleotides read TGTGCCAGCAGCGAACCCGGGACAGGCCACTTTGAGGGCTCCGGGGAGCTGTTTTTT. This chain uses TRBV7-8 with TRBJ2-2; 8 bases map to TRBD1. Trimming cost V 5 bases and J 6 bases; bases outside gene matches: 20. The CDR3 loop spans 19 amino acids. Per germline, CDR1 SGHVS and CDR2 FQNEAQ.

V is TRBV2 and J is TRBJ1-1; D call uncertain. Germline-derived CDR1 and CDR2 are SNHLY and FYNNEI. The germline V and J ends were trimmed by 5 bases and 2 bases, with 9 bases remaining between them. The length of the CDR3 is 13 residues. The CDR3 sequence: CASSWGANTEAFF. In DNA, the CDR3 is TGTGCCAGCAGTTGGGGAGCTAACACTGAAGCTTTCTTT.

Written as DNA, the CDR3 is TGTGCCAGCAGCGTGACAGGGGGATCCTACGAGCAGTACTTC. This encodes CASSVTGGSYEQYF. The chain joins TRBV5-5 to TRBJ2-7; TRBD1 matches at 9 bases. CDR3 length equals 14 residues. After removal of 4 bases from V and 1 base from J, the junction contained 3 bases not matched to a gene. Germline V gives CDR1 SGHKS, CDR2 YYEKEE (reference sequence).

This clone was seen more than once but under ten times. CDR3 coding DNA: TGTGCCAGCAGCGTAATCAGGGATTCACCCCTCCACTTT. This gives the protein CASSVIRDSPLHF. V gene TRBV27 combines with J gene TRBJ1-6; maybe TRBD1 (5 bases). Germline loops: CDR1 MNHEY, CDR2 SMNVEV (reference sequence). This CDR3 has 13 amino acids. V was shortened by 6 bases and J by 8 bases, with 11 bases between the two germline ends.

The chain is built from TRBV24-1 and TRBJ2-2; D possibly corresponds to TRBD2 (6 bases). This CDR3 region has 15 residues. Trimming left V 8 bases short and J 6 bases short, with 18 bases between. The germline V gene encodes CDR1 KGHDR and CDR2 SFDVKD. Here the CDR3 DNA reads TGTGCCACCACTCCACCCGCGGGAAACGCCGGGGAGCTGTTTTTT. Protein: CATTPPAGNAGELFF.

The sample holds one count of this clone. The chain combines TRBV9 with TRBJ1-4; D is uncertain. V lost 3 bases and J lost 0, with 6 bases in between. The germline CDR1 and CDR2 sequences are SGDLS and YYNGEE. CDR3 length: 14 amino acids. CDR3 sequence reads: CASSEGATNEKLFF. Here the CDR3 DNA reads TGTGCCAGCAGCGAAGGAGCAACTAATGAAAAACTGTTTTTT.

This clone showed up just once. The genes are TRBV9 and TRBJ2-2; 14 bases fit TRBD2. CDR3 length: 17 amino acids. Unmatched junction bases numbered 2, after V lost 4 bases and J lost 0 bases. Germline CDR1 and CDR2: SGDLS and YYNGEE. CDR3 in DNA: TGTGCCAGCAGCCCGACTAGCGGGGGGGCGAACACCGGGGAGCTGTTTTTT. Amino acids: CASSPTSGGANTGELFF.

The chain combines TRBV3-1 (or the pseudogene TRBV3-2) with TRBJ2-3; TRBD2 is a possible D gene (6 bases). This CDR3 region has 15 residues. CDR1 LGHDT and CDR2 YNNKEL come from the germline V gene (reference sequence). Trimming took off 4 bases at V and 2 bases at J, with 13 bases between the two ends. CDR3 sequence reads: CASSPGTQYTDTQYF. The DNA of the CDR3 is TGTGCCAGCAGCCCTGGGACTCAGTACACAGATACGCAGTATTTT.

This chain uses TRBV9 with TRBJ2-5, with D uncertain. Germline V gives CDR1 SGDLS, CDR2 YYNGEE. The V and J ends lost 0 bases and 5 bases respectively, with 11 bases between them. This CDR3 comprises 14 residues. CDR3 bases: TGTGCCAGCAGCGTAGATCCGACCAGGGAGACCCAGTACTTC. Translated: CASSVDPTRETQYF.

This clone is a singleton in its sample. V and J are TRBV6-5 and TRBJ1-3; D unclear. The germline gives CDR1 MNHEY, CDR2 SVGAGI. CDR3 length: 14 amino acids. The V gene lost 6 bases and the J gene lost 4 bases, with 13 bases spanning the gap. The CDR3 protein is CASSAGRVGNTIYF. The CDR3 region has the DNA TGTGCCAGCAGCGCCGGGAGGGTCGGAAACACCATATATTTT.

In this sample, this clone turned up once. J is TRBJ2-3 and V is TRBV6-5, with 8 bases aligning to TRBD2. CDR1 is MNHEY, CDR2 SVGAGI, per germline. This CDR3 comprises 14 residues. Losses at the gene ends were 5 bases for V and 1 base for J; bases not matched to a gene: 2. The CDR3 spells CASSRGGRTDTQYF. The CDR3 DNA reads as TGTGCCAGCAGTCGGGGGGGCCGCACAGATACGCAGTATTTT.

This sequence joins TRBV2 and TRBJ1-2; D might be TRBD1 (6 bases). This CDR3 contains 13 residues. Deletions cut 5 bases from V and 4 bases from J, with 11 bases between. Germline assignment: CDR1 SNHLY and CDR2 FYNNEI. CDR3: CASSTTGIYGYTF. The CDR3 DNA reads TGTGCCAGCAGTACCACAGGGATCTATGGCTACACCTTC.

The chain combines TRBV5-1 with TRBJ2-1; 9 bases are a match to TRBD1. Germline V lookup: CDR1 SGHRS, CDR2 YFSETQ. The CDR3 covers 15 residues. V was pared by 0 bases and J by 8 bases, with 6 bases of the junction left unmatched. The CDR3 DNA sequence: TGCGCCAGCAGCTTGGGGGGACAGGGTATCGATGAGCAGTTCTTC. Translation: CASSLGGQGIDEQFF.

The rearrangement joins TRBV4-1 to TRBJ2-7; weak D call: TRBD2 (6 bases). The CDR3 runs to 14 residues. The germline V gene has CDR1 MGHRA and CDR2 YSYEKL. Trimming removed 1 base from V and 4 bases from J, with 11 bases in between. The CDR3 spells CASSQAGVGYEQYF. The DNA for the CDR3 is TGCGCCAGCAGCCAAGCGGGAGTCGGATACGAGCAGTACTTC.

As to this clone: The sample carries other DNA sequences with the same CDR3. V usage is TRBV2 and J usage is TRBJ2-5, with 11 bases fitting TRBD2. Per the germline V gene, CDR1 is SNHLY and CDR2 is FYNNEI. CDR3 size: 16 residues. With V trimmed by 4 bases and J by 5 bases, 9 bases remained unmatched. The CDR3 DNA sequence: TGTGCCAGCAGTGGGACTAGCGGGTCTGTTGGCGAGACCCAGTACTTC. It translates to CASSGTSGSVGETQYF.

The chain links TRBV3-1 (or the pseudogene TRBV3-2) to TRBJ2-7, with TRBD2 identical over 10 bases. CDR3 length equals 16 residues. CDR1 LGHDT and CDR2 YNNKEL come from the germline V gene (reference sequence). V lost 1 base and J lost 3; bases outside the gene matches: 6. The CDR3 bases are TGTGCCAGCAGCCAAGCCGCTAGCGGGAGTTTCTACGAGCAGTACTTC. Its translation is CASSQAASGSFYEQYF.

This sequence joins TRBV30 and TRBJ2-7, with D perhaps TRBD2 (6 bases). CDR1 is GTSNPN and CDR2 is SVGIG in the germline V gene (reference sequence). The CDR3 is 16 residues long. Deletions cut 3 bases from V and 0 bases from J, with 18 bases between. In DNA form, the CDR3 reads TGTGCCTGGAGGCCCGCACGGGCGGGGCGCTCCTACGAGCAGTACTTC. Protein sequence: CAWRPARAGRSYEQYF.

The V gene is TRBV4-2, the J gene TRBJ1-2; no reliable D call. This CDR3 comprises 15 residues. The germline V gene encodes CDR1 LGHNA and CDR2 YNFKEQ. Deletions cut 1 base from V and 7 bases from J, with 16 bases between. CDR3 protein: CASSQGMSPLSGYTF. The CDR3 bases are TGTGCCAGCAGCCAAGGTATGAGTCCACTATCTGGCTACACCTTC.

The V call is TRBV18, the J call TRBJ2-5, with 7 bases aligning to TRBD2. Germline V gives CDR1 KGHSH, CDR2 LQKENI. CDR3 length equals 24 residues. With V trimmed by 3 bases and J by 4 bases, 35 bases remained unmatched. The CDR3 loop is CASSPLADGGSGTIGYRDGETQYF. As DNA, the CDR3 is TGTGCCAGCTCACCCCTAGCCGACGGGGGGTCAGGGACGATTGGATATCGGGACGGAGAGACCCAGTACTTC.

The V gene is TRBV7-9, the J gene TRBJ2-4, with TRBD1 as a possible D gene (6 bases). Germline V gene data show CDR1 as SEHNR and CDR2 as FQNEAQ (reference sequence). The length of the CDR3 is 14 residues. Trimming removed 2 bases from V and 6 bases from J, with 11 bases in between. CDR3 nucleotides: TGTGCCAGCAGCTTAATGCAGGGGACAAACATTCAGTACTTC. The encoded protein is CASSLMQGTNIQYF.

The chain carries TRBV27 and TRBJ2-1, with 11 bases lining up with TRBD2. The ends lost 4 bases at V and 6 bases at J; junction bases unmatched: 5. CDR1 is MNHEY, CDR2 SMNVEV, per germline (reference sequence). The CDR3 runs 15 residues. The CDR3 here is CASSSVAGGRNEQFF. As DNA, the CDR3 is TGTGCCAGCAGTTCAGTAGCGGGGGGGCGCAATGAGCAGTTCTTC.

The chain links TRBV7-9 to TRBJ2-3, with TRBD2 identical over 10 bases. Germline V CDR1 and CDR2: SEHNR, FQNEAQ (reference sequence). The V segment lost 5 bases and the J segment 3 bases; nucleotides outside the gene matches: 8. This CDR3 comprises 16 residues. CDR3 in amino acids: CASSLQRGGPTDTQYF. CDR3 coding DNA: TGTGCCAGCAGCCTGCAGCGGGGGGGACCTACAGATACGCAGTATTTT.

This chain uses TRBV29-1 with TRBJ2-1, with 10 bases aligning to TRBD2. The V gene end was trimmed by 6 bases and the J gene end by 2 bases; junction bases not matched to a gene: 7. The CDR3 covers 15 residues. Germline assignment: CDR1 SQVTM and CDR2 ANQGSEA. The CDR3 loop reads CSVQPSGRAYNEQFF. In DNA form, the CDR3 reads TGCAGCGTCCAACCAAGCGGGAGGGCCTACAATGAGCAGTTCTTC.